This entry lists 10 T cell receptor beta chains sequenced from one sample in a study of blood T cell repertoires in COVID-19. Only in-frame clones appear in the TCRdb table, and some are missing; sequencing was by immunoSEQ multiplex PCR. Here the sample spans about 440,000 clones, approximately 90% being singletons. The sequenced sample consisted of PBMCs or T cells enriched from blood (not recorded which). The receptors were sampled from a woman between 18 and 30 years old with acute COVID-19.

The V and J genes are TRBV30 and TRBJ1-2; D uncertain. This CDR3 contains 11 residues. Trimming shortened V by 3 bases and J by 5 bases, and 7 bases separated the two germline ends. Germline values: CDR1 GTSNPN, CDR2 SVGIG (reference sequence). This CDR3 reads CAWREEYGYTF. The DNA for the CDR3 is TGTGCCTGGAGGGAGGAATATGGCTACACCTTC.

The genes are TRBV7-9 and TRBJ1-6, with 7 bases matching TRBD1. The CDR3 length is 16 residues. In germline, CDR1 is SEHNR, CDR2 FQNEAQ (reference sequence). Trimming took 4 bases from V and 7 from J; bases not matched to a gene: 10. The CDR3 DNA sequence: TGTGCCAGCAGCTCGAGCCAAAGGGACAGCAATTCACCCCTCCACTTT. Encoded protein: CASSSSQRDSNSPLHF.

The chain links TRBV7-8 to TRBJ1-4, with TRBD1 matching 8 bases. The CDR3 totals 13 residues. Germline assignment: CDR1 SGHVS and CDR2 FQNEAQ. Unmatched junction bases numbered 2, after V lost 5 bases and J lost 6 bases. The CDR3 protein is CASSPGQDEKLFF. The CDR3 coding sequence is TGTGCCAGCAGCCCGGGACAGGATGAAAAACTGTTTTTT.

J is TRBJ2-7 and V is TRBV9; 10 positions agree with TRBD1. The V gene end was trimmed by 4 bases and the J gene end by 2 bases; junction bases not matched to a gene: 6. CDR3 size: 15 residues. Germline assignment: CDR1 SGDLS and CDR2 YYNGEE. Here the CDR3 DNA reads TGTGCCAGCAGCCCCACCGGGACAGGGGCCTACGAGCAGTACTTC. Protein: CASSPTGTGAYEQYF.

This chain joins TRBV29-1 and TRBJ1-1; D perhaps matches TRBD1 (5 bases). There are 14 residues in the CDR3. V was cut by 1 base and J by 2 bases, with 11 bases left in between. Germline CDR1 SQVTM, CDR2 ANQGSEA. CDR3 coding DNA: TGCAGCGTTGAAGGAAGGGGATCTAACACTGAAGCTTTCTTT. Protein sequence: CSVEGRGSNTEAFF.

The chain recombines TRBV29-1 with TRBJ1-1, with 8 bases matching TRBD1. With 6 bases clipped from V and 4 bases from J, the junction kept 7 bases outside the gene matches. The length of the CDR3 is 13 residues. Germline V gene lookup returns CDR1 SQVTM and CDR2 ANQGSEA. This CDR3 is CSVDREAPTEAFF. The CDR3 nucleotides read TGCAGCGTGGACAGGGAGGCTCCCACTGAAGCTTTCTTT.

CDR3 sequence (DNA): TGTGCCAGCAGCCTAGGCGGGGGGGTGACAGGGTCAGATACGCAGTATTTT. Translation: CASSLGGGVTGSDTQYF. V usage is TRBV14 and J usage is TRBJ2-3; 9 bases map to TRBD2. This CDR3 region has 17 residues. The germline V gene encodes CDR1 SGHDN and CDR2 FVKESK. J was trimmed by 4 bases and V by 4 bases; bases with no gene match: 12.

The chain carries TRBV15 and TRBJ1-2; D gene unclear. V lost 0 bases and J 8 bases, leaving 13 bases between the germline ends. The CDR3 is made up of 14 amino acids. Germline-derived CDR1 and CDR2 are LNHNV and YYDKDF (reference sequence). The CDR3 coding sequence is TGTGCCACCAGCAGAGAGATGGCGGGTCTCGGCTACACCTTC. Amino acids: CATSREMAGLGYTF.

The V and J genes are TRBV10-3 and TRBJ1-4; tentative D call: TRBD1 (5 bases). The V gene's germline CDR1 is ENHRY and CDR2 SYGVKD. There are 15 residues in the CDR3. V lost 0 bases, J lost 8 bases, and 13 bases lay in between. CDR3 region: CAISESIGAGEKLFF. As DNA, the CDR3 is TGTGCCATCAGTGAGTCGATAGGGGCGGGAGAAAAACTGTTTTTT.

CDR3 residues: CATSTGDVGDTQYF. The CDR3 region has the DNA TGTGCCACCAGTACAGGGGACGTCGGAGATACGCAGTATTTT. This rearrangement joins TRBV24-1 to TRBJ2-3, with 7 bases that match TRBD1. Germline lookup yields CDR1 KGHDR and CDR2 SFDVKD. V trimming: 6 bases; J trimming: 5 bases; junction bases outside the gene matches: 7. The length of the CDR3 is 14 residues.